This TCR beta chain was identified during a study of CD8 T cells in ankylosing spondylitis. The authors made TCR beta libraries by quantitative 5'-RACE with molecular barcodes. One entry per CDR3 protein, called by TCRdb with MiXCR from the 5' RACE reads. The data show under 250,000 distinct CDR3 sequences, around 8% seen once. Overall study findings and caveats: A number of the motif variants had already been described in reactive arthritis synovial fluid and blood.

This clonotype was found many times. Antigen: not known. The V gene lost 0 bases and the J gene lost 6 bases, with 6 bases spanning the gap. Per germline, CDR1 LGHDT and CDR2 YNNKEL (reference sequence). This CDR3 has 13 amino acids. The chain combines TRBV3-1 with TRBJ1-5; D remains ambiguous. The TCR was taken from a female donor with ankylosing spondylitis or in good health (not recorded which). Sequences were obtained from blood, either unsorted or a sorted T cell fraction (not recorded which). The CDR3 protein is CASSQDGGQPQHF. The DNA for the CDR3 is TGTGCCAGCAGCCAAGATGGCGGTCAGCCCCAGCATTTT.